This TCR beta chain was captured in a study of T-cell memory formation after mild COVID-19. About the research overall: TCR clusters were mostly confined to one donor each.

This CDR3 has 14 residues. V lost 4 bases to trimming and J lost 8 bases, with 12 bases between them. Per the germline V gene, CDR1 is SGHTA and CDR2 is FQGNSA. Each CDR3 protein is one row after TCRdb ran MiXCR on the 5' RACE reads. Of approximately 190,000 distinct CDR3 sequences in the sample, 18% were seen once. In the case of this clonotype: No antigen is known for it.

The study's findings and limits: CD4+ bias marked clones expanding day 15 to 37, unlike balanced contracting clones. Pre-infection memory showed some responding clones, and this suggested that cross-reactive memory joined. Contracting clones localized mainly to CM and EM when CD4+ and mainly to EMRA when CD8+.

Specimen: PBMCs or a T cell subset sorted from them (not recorded which). This sequence originates from an adult woman who had mild COVID-19 (a few samples of this study predate the infection). Cell type and time point are not known. V usage is TRBV7-2 and J usage is TRBJ1-6; D may be TRBD1 (6 bases). CDR3 sequence reads: CASSSDSLYSPLHF. The DNA for the CDR3 is TGTGCCAGCAGCTCGGACAGTCTCTATTCACCCCTCCACTTT.